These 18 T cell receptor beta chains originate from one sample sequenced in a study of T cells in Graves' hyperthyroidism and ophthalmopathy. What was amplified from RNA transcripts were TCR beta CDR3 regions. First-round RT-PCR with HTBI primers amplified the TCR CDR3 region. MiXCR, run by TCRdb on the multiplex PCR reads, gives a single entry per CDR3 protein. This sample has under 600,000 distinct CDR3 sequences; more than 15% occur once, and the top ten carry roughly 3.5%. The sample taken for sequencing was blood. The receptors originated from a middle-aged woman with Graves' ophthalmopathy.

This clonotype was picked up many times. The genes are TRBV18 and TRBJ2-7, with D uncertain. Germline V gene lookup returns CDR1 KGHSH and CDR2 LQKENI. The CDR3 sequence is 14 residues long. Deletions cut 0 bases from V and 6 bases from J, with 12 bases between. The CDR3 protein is CASSPPATTGEQYF. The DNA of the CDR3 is TGTGCCAGCTCACCACCGGCGACAACGGGCGAGCAGTACTTC. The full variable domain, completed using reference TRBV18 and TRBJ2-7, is NAGVMQNPRHLVRRRGQEARLRCSPMKGHSHVYWYRQLPEEGLKFMVYLQKENIIDESGMPKERFSAEFPKEGPSILRIQQVVRGDSAAYFCASSPPATTGEQYFGPGTRLTVT.

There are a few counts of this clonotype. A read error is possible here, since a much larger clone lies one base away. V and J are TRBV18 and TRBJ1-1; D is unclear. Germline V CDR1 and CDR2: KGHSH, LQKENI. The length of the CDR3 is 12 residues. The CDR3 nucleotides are TGTGCCAGCTCGGGAGCGAACACTGAAGCTTCCTTT. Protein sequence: CASSGANTEASF.

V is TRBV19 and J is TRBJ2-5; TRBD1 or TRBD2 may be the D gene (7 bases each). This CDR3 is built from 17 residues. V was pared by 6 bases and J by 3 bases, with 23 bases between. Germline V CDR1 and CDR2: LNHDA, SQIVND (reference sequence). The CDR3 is CASSGGKGQSFEETQYF. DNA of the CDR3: TGTGCCAGTAGCGGGGGGAAGGGACAGTCGTTTGAAGAGACCCAGTACTTC.

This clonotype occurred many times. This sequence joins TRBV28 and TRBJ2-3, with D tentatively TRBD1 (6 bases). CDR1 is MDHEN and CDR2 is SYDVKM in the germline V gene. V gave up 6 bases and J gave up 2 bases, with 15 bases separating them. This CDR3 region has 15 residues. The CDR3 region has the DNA TGTGCCAGCAGCCCGAGAGGGGGATACACAGATACGCAGTATTTT. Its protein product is CASSPRGGYTDTQYF.

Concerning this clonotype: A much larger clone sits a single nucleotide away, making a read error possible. The DNA of the CDR3 is TGTGCCAGCAGCCAGGTTAGCGGGAGGGGAATGGAGACCCGGTACTTC. This codes for CASSQVSGRGMETRYF. The chain employs TRBV7-8 and TRBJ2-5; 11 positions match TRBD2. The CDR3 spans 16 residues. CDR1 and CDR2 from the germline V gene are SGHVS and FQNEAQ.

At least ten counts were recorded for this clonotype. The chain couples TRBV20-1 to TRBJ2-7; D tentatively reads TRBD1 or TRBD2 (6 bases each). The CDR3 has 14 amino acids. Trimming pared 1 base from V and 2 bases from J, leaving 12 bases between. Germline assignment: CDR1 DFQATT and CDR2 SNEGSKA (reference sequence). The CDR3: CSARAGGPTYEQYF. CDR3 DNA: TGCAGTGCTAGAGCTGGGGGGCCCACCTACGAGCAGTACTTC.

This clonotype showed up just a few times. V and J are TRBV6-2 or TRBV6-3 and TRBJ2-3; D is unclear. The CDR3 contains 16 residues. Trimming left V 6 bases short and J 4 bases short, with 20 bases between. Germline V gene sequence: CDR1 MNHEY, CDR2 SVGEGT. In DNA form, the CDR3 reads TGTGCCAGCAGCTCCAACAGCTTTCCCCCCCCAGATACGCAGTATTTT. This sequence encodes CASSSNSFPPPDTQYF.

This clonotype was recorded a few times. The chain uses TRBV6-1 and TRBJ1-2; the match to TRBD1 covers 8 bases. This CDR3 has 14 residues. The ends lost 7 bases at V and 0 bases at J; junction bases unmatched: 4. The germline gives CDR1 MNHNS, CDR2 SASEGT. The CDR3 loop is CASTQQGANYGYTF. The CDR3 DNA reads TGTGCCAGCACCCAACAGGGGGCTAACTATGGCTACACCTTC.

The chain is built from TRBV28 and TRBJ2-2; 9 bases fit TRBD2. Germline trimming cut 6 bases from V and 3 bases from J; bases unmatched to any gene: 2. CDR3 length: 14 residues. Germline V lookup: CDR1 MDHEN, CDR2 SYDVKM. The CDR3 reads CASRAGGYTGELFF. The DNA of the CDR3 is TGTGCCAGCAGAGCGGGAGGTTACACCGGGGAGCTGTTTTTT.

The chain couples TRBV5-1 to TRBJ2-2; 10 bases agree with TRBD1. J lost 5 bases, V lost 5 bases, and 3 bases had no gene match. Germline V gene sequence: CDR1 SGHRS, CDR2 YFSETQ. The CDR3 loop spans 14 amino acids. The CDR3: CASRGTGATGELFF. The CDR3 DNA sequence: TGCGCCAGCAGAGGGACAGGGGCTACCGGGGAGCTGTTTTTT.

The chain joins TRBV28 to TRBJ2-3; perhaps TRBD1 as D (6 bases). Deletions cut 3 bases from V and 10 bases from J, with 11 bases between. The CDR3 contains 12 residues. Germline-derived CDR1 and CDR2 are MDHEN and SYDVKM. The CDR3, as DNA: TGTGCCAGCAGTTTGTTTAGGGGGTCGCAGTATTTT. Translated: CASSLFRGSQYF.

The CDR3 DNA reads as TGTGCCAGCAGTTTATGGGAACCCCAACGCTACGAGCAGTACTTC. Amino acid sequence: CASSLWEPQRYEQYF. The gene calls are TRBV28 and TRBJ2-7; D call uncertain. V lost 0 bases to trimming and J lost 3 bases, with 12 bases between them. The germline gives CDR1 MDHEN, CDR2 SYDVKM. The CDR3 runs 15 residues.

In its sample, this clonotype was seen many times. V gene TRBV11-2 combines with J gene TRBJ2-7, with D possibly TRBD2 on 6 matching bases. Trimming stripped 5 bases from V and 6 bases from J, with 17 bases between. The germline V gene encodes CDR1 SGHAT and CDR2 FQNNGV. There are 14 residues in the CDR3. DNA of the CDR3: TGTGCCAGCAGCACGGGACTTTTTTACGTCGAGCAGTACTTC. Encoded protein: CASSTGLFYVEQYF.

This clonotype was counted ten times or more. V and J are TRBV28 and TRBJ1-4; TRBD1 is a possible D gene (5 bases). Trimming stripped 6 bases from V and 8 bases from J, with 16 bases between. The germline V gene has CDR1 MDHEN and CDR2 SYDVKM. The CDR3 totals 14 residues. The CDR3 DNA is TGTGCCAGCAGCAAATGGCAGGGAGGGGAAAAACTGTTTTTT. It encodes CASSKWQGGEKLFF.

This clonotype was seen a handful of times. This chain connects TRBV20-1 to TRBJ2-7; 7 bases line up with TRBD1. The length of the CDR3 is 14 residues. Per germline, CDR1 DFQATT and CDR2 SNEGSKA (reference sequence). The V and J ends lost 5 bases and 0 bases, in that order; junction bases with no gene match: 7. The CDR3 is CSAEGQLSSYEQYF. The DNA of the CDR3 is TGCAGTGCTGAGGGACAGCTGAGCTCCTACGAGCAGTACTTC.

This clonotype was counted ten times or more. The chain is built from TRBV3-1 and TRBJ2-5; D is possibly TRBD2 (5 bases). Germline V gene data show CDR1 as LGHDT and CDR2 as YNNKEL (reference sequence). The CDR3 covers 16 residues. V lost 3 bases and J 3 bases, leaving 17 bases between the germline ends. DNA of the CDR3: TGTGCCAGCAGCCAGGGATTACTAAGCGGAAAAGAGACCCAGTACTTC. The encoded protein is CASSQGLLSGKETQYF.

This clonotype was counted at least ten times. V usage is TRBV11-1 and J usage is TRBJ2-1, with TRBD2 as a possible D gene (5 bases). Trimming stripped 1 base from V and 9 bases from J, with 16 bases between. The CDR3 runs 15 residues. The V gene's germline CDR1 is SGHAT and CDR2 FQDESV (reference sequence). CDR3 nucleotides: TGTGCCAGCAGCTTAGGCGGGCAATCGAACATTGAGCAGTTCTTC. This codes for CASSLGGQSNIEQFF. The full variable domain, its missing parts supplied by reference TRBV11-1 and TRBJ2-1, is EAEVAQSPRYKITEKSQAVAFWCDPISGHATLYWYRQILGQGPELLVQFQDESVVDDSQLPKDRFSAERLKGVDSTLKIQPAELGDSAMYLCASSLGGQSNIEQFFGPGTRLTVL.

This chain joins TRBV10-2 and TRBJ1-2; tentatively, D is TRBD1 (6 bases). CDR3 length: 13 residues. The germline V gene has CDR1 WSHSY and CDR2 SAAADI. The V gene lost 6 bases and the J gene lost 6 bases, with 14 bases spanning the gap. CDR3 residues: CASRPQGRDGYTF. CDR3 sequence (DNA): TGCGCCAGCAGACCTCAGGGGCGGGATGGCTACACCTTC.